Here is one TCR beta chain with its context. The data are from a study of early T cells in non-severe SARS-CoV-2 infection. TCRdb redid the calling of the 5' RACE reads with MiXCR, one entry per CDR3 protein. This table holds roughly 80,000 distinct CDR3 sequences, about 16% found once. Per germline, CDR1 LGHDT and CDR2 YNNKEL (reference sequence). V lost 6 bases to trimming and J lost 5 bases; unmatched junction nucleotides: 0. There are 14 residues in the CDR3. This TCR was sampled from an adult who was a healthcare worker with PCR-confirmed SARS-CoV-2 infection or an uninfected control (not recorded which). Sequencing was performed on whole blood. The chain links TRBV3-1 to TRBJ2-1, with TRBD2 matching over 14 bases. The CDR3 region is CASRGLAGDNEQFF. Here the CDR3 DNA reads TGTGCCAGCAGGGGACTAGCGGGGGACAATGAGCAGTTCTTC.